What follows is one TCR beta chain and its context. Its antigen is currently unknown. Extracted RNA was reverse transcribed, and the resulting cDNA served as sequencing template. TCRdb's copy holds only in-frame clones and misses some; the assay was immunoSEQ multiplex PCR. The sample lists 200,000 to 250,000 clones; about 64% were seen once. The entry originates in a study of CD8+ T cells in alopecia areata. Overall study context: Each day, treated patients took oral tofacitinib twice, at 5 to 10 mg per dose. The study gave tofacitinib for 6 to 18 months, then 6 months off drug. Overall study results and limits: More clonal than normal scalp was lesional scalp, particularly alopecia totalis/universalis. Numerous expanded lesional clones remained in scalp and blood during tofacitinib.

Treatment specified: oral pan-JAK inhibitor, 5-10 mg twice daily. The origin of this receptor is a human donor with alopecia areata. Sequenced material: CD4+ T cells sorted from blood, taken at week 4, from a patient treated with tofacitinib.

The CDR3 is CASSSLGAGREQYF. The DNA for the CDR3 is TGTGCCAGCAGTTCACTAGGCGCGGGTCGGGAGCAGTACTTC. The chain recombines TRBV27 with TRBJ2-7; possibly TRBD2 for D (5 bases). CDR1 MNHEY and CDR2 SMNVEV come from the germline V gene (reference sequence). V lost 4 bases, J lost 7 bases, and 17 bases lay in between. The length of the CDR3 is 14 residues.